This TCR beta chain is drawn from a study of early T cells in non-severe SARS-CoV-2 infection. The overall study: Sequencing was performed on bulk RNA from unsorted whole blood, leaving chains unpaired.

The study, taken as a whole, reports: Matching results from VDJdb favored anti-spike CD8 responses, leaving private and CD4 specificities undetected.

Comments on this clonotype: Its specificity is not known.

TCRdb independently ran MiXCR on the 5' RACE reads; one entry per CDR3 protein. The sample lists tens of thousands of distinct CDR3 sequences, approximately 5.9% occurring once. CDR3 size: 15 residues. Looked up from germline, CDR1 is MNHNS and CDR2 is SASEGT. The J segment lost 7 bases and the V segment lost 11 bases, leaving 10 bases of the junction unmatched. This sample comprised whole blood, obtained at baseline. The chain couples TRBV6-1 to TRBJ2-1; TRBD2 agrees at 14 bases. The sequence derives from an adult who was a healthcare worker with PCR-confirmed SARS-CoV-2 infection or an uninfected control (not recorded which). The CDR3 here is CAVTGLAGEYNEQFF. CDR3 DNA: TGTGCCGTCACGGGACTAGCGGGAGAGTATAATGAGCAGTTCTTC.